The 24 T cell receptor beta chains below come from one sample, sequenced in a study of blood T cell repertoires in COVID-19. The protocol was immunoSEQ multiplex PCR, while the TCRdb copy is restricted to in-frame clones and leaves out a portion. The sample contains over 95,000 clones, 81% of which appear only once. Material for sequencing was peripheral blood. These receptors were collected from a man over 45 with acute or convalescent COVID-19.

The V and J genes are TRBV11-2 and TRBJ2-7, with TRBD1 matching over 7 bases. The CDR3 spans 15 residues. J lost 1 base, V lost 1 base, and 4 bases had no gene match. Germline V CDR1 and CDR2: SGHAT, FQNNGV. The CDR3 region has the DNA TGTGCCAGCAGCTTAGGGACAGGCAAATCCTACGAGCAGTACTTC. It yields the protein CASSLGTGKSYEQYF.

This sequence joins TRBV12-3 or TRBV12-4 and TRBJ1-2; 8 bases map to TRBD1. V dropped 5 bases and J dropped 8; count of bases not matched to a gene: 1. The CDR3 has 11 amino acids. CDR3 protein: CASSQGAGYTF. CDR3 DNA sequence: TGTGCCAGCAGTCAGGGGGCCGGCTACACCTTC.

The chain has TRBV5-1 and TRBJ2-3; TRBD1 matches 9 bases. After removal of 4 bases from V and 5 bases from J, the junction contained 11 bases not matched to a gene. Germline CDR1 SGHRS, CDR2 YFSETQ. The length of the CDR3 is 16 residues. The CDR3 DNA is TGCGCCAGCAGCGTGACCGGGGGACAGGGCGGAGATACGCAGTATTTT. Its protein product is CASSVTGGQGGDTQYF.

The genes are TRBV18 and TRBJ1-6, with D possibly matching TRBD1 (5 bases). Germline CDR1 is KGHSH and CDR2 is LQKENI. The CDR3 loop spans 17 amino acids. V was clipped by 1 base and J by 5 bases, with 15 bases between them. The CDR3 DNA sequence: TGTGCCAGCTCACCACGACAGTTAGGGCCGAATAATTCACCCCTCCACTTT. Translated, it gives CASSPRQLGPNNSPLHF.

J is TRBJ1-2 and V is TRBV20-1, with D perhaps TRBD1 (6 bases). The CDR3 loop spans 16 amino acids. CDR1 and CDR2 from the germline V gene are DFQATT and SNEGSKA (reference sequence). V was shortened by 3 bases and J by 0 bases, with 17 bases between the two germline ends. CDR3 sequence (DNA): TGCAGTGCTAGTCAGGACAGTTGGGGTTCTAACTATGGCTACACCTTC. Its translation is CSASQDSWGSNYGYTF.

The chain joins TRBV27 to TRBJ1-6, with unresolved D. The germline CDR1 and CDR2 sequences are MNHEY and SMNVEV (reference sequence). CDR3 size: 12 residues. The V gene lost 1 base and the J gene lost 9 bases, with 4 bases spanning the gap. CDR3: CASSLFGSPLHF. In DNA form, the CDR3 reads TGTGCCAGCAGTTTATTCGGTTCACCCCTCCACTTT.

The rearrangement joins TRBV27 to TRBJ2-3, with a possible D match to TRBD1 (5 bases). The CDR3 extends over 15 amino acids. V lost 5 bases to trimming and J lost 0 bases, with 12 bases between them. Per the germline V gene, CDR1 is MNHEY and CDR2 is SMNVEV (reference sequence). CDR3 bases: TGTGCCAGCAGTATAGGGGCAGGAAGCACAGATACGCAGTATTTT. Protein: CASSIGAGSTDTQYF.

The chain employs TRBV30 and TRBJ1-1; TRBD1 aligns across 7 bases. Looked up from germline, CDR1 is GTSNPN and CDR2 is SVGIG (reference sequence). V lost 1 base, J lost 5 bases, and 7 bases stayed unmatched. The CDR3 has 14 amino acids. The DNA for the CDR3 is TGTGCCTGGAGTGGAAGACAGGGTTTGACTGAAGCTTTCTTT. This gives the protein CAWSGRQGLTEAFF. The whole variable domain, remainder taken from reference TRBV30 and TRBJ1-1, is SQTIHQWPATLVQPVGSPLSLECTVEGTSNPNLYWYRQAAGRGLQLLFYSVGIGQISSEVPQNLSASRPQDRQFILSSKKLLLSDSGFYLCAWSGRQGLTEAFFGQGTRLTVV.

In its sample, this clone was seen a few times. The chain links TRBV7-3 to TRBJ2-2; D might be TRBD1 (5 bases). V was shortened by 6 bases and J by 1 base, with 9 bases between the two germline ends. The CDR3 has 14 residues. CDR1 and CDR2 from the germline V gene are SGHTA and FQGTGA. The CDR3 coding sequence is TGTGCCAGCAGTCCCGACAGGAACACCGGGGAGCTGTTTTTT. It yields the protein CASSPDRNTGELFF.

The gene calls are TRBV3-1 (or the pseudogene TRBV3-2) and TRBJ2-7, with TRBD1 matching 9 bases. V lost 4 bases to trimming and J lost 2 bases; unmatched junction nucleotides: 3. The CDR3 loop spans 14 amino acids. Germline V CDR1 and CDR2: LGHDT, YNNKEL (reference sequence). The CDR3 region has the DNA TGTGCCAGCAGCCTGGGGACAGGGCCCTACGAGCAGTACTTC. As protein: CASSLGTGPYEQYF.

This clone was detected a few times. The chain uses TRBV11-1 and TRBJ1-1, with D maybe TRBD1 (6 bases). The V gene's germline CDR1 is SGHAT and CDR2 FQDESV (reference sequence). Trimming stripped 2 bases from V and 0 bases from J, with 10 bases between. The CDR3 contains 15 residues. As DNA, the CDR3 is TGTGCCAGCAGCTTAAGAGGGGACATGAACACTGAAGCTTTCTTT. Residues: CASSLRGDMNTEAFF. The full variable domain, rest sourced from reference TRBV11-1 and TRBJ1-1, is EAEVAQSPRYKITEKSQAVAFWCDPISGHATLYWYRQILGQGPELLVQFQDESVVDDSQLPKDRFSAERLKGVDSTLKIQPAELGDSAMYLCASSLRGDMNTEAFFGQGTRLTVV.

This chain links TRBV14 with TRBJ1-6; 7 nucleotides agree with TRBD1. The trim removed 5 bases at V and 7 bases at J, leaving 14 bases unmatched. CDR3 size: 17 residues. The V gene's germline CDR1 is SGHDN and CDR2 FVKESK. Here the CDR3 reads CASSALRGGQLNSPLHF. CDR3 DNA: TGTGCCAGCAGCGCGCTAAGAGGGGGACAGCTGAATTCACCCCTCCACTTT.

The CDR3 loop reads CASRGTGVEQFF. DNA of the CDR3: TGTGCCAGCAGGGGGACAGGGGTCGAGCAGTTCTTC. The V call is TRBV5-5, the J call TRBJ2-1, with 10 positions matching TRBD1. The CDR3 length is 12 residues. Trimming cost V 5 bases and J 10 bases; bases outside gene matches: 3. The germline gives CDR1 SGHKS, CDR2 YYEKEE (reference sequence).

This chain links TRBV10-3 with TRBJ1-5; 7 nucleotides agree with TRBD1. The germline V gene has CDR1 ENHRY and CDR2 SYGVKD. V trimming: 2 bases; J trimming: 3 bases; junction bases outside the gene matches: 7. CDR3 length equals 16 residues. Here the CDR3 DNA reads TGTGCCATCAGTGAGGAGGGGGCGGGTTTCAATCAGCCCCAGCATTTT. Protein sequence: CAISEEGAGFNQPQHF.

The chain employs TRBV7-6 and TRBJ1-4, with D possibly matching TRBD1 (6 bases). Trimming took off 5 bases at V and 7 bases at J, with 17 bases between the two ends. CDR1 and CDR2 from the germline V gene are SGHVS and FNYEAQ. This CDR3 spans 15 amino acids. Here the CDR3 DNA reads TGTGCCAGCAGCCTTAATCTGGGGGCTGGTGAAAAACTGTTTTTT. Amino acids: CASSLNLGAGEKLFF.

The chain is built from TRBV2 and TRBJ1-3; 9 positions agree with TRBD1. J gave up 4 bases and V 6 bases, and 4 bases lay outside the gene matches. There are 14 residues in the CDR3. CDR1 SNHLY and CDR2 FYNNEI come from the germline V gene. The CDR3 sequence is CASRNRGLGNTIYF. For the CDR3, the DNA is TGTGCCAGCAGGAACAGGGGGCTCGGAAACACCATATATTTT.

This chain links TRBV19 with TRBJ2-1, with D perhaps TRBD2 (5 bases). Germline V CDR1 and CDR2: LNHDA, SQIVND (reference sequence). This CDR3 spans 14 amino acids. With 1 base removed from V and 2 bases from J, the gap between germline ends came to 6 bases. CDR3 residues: CASSIAGTYNEQFF. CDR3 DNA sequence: TGTGCCAGTAGTATAGCGGGGACCTACAATGAGCAGTTCTTC.

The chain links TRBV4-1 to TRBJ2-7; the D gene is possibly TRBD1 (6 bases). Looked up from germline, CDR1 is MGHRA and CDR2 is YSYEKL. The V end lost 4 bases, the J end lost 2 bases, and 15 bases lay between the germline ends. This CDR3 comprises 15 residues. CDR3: CASSRPDSFTYEQYF. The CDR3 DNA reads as TGCGCCAGCAGCCGCCCGGACAGCTTTACCTACGAGCAGTACTTC.

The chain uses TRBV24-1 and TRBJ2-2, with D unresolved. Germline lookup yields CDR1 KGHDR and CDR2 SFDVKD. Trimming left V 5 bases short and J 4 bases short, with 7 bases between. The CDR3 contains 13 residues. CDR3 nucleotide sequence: TGTGCCACCAGTGTTATGAGCACCGGGGAGCTGTTTTTT. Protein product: CATSVMSTGELFF.

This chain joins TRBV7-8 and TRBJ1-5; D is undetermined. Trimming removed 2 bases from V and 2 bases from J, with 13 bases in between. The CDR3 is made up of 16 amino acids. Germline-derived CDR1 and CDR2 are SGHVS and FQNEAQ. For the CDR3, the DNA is TGTGCCAGCAGCTTATTAGTGCGGGAGGGCAATCAGCCCCAGCATTTT. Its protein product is CASSLLVREGNQPQHF.

CDR3 nucleotides: TGTGCCAGCAGGGGACTGTACAATGAGCAGTTCTTC. Protein: CASRGLYNEQFF. The chain has TRBV7-2 and TRBJ2-1; TRBD2 might be the D (6 bases). V lost 6 bases and J lost 4, with 7 bases in between. This CDR3 has 12 amino acids. Germline loops: CDR1 SGHTA, CDR2 FQGNSA.

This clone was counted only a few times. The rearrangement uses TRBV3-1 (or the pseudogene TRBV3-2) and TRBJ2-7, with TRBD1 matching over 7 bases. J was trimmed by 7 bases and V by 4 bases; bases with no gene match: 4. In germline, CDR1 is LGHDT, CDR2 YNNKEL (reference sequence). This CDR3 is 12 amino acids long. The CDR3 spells CASSPTRGEQYF. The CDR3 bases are TGTGCCAGCAGCCCTACCAGGGGGGAGCAGTACTTC.

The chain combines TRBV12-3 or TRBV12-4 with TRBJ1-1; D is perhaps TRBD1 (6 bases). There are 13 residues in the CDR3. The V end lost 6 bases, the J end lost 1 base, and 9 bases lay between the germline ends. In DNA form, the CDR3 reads TGTGCCAGCAGCGGGACAACGAACACTGAAGCTTTCTTT. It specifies CASSGTTNTEAFF.

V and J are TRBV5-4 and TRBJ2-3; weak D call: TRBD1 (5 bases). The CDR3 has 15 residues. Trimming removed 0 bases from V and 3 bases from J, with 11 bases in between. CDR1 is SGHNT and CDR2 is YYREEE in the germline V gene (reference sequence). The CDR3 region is CASSLAGYGTDTQYF. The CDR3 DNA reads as TGTGCCAGCAGCTTGGCAGGGTACGGAACAGATACGCAGTATTTT. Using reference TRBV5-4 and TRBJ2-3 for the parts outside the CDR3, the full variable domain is ETGVTQSPTHLIKTRGQQVTLRCSSQSGHNTVSWYQQALGQGPQFIFQYYREEENGRGNFPPRFSGLQFPNYSSELNVNALELDDSALYLCASSLAGYGTDTQYFGPGTRLTVL.